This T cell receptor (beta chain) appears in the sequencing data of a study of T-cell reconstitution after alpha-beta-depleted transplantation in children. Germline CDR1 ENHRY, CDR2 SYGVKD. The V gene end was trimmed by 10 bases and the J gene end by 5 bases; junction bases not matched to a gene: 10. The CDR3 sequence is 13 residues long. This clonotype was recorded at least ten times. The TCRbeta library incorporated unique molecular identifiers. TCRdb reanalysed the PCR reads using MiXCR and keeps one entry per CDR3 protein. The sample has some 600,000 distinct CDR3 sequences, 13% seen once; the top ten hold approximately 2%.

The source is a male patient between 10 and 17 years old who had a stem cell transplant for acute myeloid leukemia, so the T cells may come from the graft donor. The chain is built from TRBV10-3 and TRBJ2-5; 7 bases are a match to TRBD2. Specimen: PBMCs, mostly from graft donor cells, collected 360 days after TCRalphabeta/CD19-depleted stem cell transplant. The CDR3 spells CATGGKLAETQYF. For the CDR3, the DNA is TGTGCCACCGGGGGGAAATTGGCGGAGACCCAGTACTTC.